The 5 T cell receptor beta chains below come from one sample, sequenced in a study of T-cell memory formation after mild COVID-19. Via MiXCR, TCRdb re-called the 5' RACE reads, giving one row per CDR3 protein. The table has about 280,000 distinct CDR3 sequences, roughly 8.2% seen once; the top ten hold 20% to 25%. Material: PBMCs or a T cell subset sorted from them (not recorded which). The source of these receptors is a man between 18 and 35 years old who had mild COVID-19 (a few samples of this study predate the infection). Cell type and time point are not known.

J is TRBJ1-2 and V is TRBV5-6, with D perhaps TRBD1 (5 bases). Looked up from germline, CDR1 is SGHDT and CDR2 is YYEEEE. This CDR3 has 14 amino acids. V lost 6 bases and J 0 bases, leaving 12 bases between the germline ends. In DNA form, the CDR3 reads TGTGCCAGCATCGTGGCGGGGCCTAACTATGGCTACACCTTC. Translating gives CASIVAGPNYGYTF.

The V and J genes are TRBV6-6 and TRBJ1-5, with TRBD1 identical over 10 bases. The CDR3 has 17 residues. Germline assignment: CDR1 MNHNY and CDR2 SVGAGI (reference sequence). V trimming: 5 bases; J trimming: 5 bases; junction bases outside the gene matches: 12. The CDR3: CASSQKWDRGLYQPQHF. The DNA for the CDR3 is TGTGCCAGCAGTCAAAAATGGGACAGGGGACTCTATCAGCCCCAGCATTTT.

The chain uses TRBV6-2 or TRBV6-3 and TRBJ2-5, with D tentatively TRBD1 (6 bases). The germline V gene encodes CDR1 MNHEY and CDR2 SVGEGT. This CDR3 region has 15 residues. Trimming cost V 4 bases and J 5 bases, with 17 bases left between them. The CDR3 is CASSSPGHLWETQYF. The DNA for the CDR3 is TGTGCCAGCAGTTCTCCGGGACATCTTTGGGAGACCCAGTACTTC.

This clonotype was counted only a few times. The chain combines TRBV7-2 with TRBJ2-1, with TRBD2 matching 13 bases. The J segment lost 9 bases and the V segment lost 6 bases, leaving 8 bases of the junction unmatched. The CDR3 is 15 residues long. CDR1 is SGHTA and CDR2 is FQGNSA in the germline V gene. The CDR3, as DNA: TGTGCCAGCAGTGAAACTAGCGGGGGGGCTCGTGAGCAGTTCTTC. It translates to CASSETSGGAREQFF.

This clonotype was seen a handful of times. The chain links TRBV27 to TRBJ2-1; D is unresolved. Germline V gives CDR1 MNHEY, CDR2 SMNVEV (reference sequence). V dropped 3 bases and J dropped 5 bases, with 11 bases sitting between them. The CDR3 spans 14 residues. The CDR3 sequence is CASSFTFPNNEQFF. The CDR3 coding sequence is TGTGCCAGCAGTTTTACCTTCCCGAACAATGAGCAGTTCTTC.